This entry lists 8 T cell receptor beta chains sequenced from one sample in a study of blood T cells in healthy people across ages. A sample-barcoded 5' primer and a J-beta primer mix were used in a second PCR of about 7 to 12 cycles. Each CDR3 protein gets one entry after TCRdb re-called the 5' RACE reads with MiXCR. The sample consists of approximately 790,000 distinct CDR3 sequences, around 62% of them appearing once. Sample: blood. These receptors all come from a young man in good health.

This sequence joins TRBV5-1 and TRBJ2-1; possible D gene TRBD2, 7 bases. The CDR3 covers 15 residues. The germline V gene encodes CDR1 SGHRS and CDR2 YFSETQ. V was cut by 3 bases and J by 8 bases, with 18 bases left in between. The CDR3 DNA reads TGCGCCAGCAGCTCTATACTAGGGGGAGGGGATGAGCAGTTCTTC. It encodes CASSSILGGGDEQFF.

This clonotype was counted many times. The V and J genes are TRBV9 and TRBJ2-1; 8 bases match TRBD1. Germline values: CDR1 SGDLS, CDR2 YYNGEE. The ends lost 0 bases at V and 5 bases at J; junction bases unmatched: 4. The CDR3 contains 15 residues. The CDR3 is CASSVGDRQHNEQFF. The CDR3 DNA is TGTGCCAGCAGCGTAGGGGACAGGCAACACAATGAGCAGTTCTTC.

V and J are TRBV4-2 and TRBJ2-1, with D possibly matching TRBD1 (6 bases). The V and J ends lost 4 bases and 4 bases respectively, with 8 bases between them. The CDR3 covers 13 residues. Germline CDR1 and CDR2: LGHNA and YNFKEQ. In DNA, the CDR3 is TGTGCCAGCAGCCGGGGGCATTACAATGAGCAGTTCTTC. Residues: CASSRGHYNEQFF.

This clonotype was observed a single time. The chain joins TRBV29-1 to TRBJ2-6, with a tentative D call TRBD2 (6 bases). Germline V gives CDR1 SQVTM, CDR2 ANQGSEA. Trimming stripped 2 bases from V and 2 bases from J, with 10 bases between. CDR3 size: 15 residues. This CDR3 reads CSVELWGAGANVLTF. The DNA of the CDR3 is TGCAGCGTTGAATTATGGGGGGCTGGGGCCAACGTCCTGACTTTC.

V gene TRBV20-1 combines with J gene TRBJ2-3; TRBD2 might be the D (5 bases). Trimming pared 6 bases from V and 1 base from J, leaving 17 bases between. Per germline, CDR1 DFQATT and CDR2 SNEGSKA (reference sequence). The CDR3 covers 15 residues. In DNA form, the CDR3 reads TGCAGTGCATCAGACGGGCTGCGGGGCACAGATACGCAGTATTTT. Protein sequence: CSASDGLRGTDTQYF.

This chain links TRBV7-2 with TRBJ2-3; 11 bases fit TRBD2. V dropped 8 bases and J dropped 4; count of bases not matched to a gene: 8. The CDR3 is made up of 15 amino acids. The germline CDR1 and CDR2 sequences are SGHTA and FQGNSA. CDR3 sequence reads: CASEGGTSGSDTQYF. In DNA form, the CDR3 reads TGTGCCAGCGAGGGGGGGACTAGCGGCTCAGATACGCAGTATTTT.

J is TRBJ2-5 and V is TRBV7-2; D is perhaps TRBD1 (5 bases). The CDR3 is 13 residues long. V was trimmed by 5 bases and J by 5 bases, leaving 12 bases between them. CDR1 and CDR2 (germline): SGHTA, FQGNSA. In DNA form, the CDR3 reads TGTGCCAGCAGCGAGGTGGGGCTGGAGACCCAGTACTTC. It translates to CASSEVGLETQYF.

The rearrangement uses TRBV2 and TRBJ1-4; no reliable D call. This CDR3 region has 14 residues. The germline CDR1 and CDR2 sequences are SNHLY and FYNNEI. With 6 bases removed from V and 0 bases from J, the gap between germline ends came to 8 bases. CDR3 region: CASSEQSTNEKLFF. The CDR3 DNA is TGTGCCAGCAGCGAGCAATCAACTAATGAAAAACTGTTTTTT. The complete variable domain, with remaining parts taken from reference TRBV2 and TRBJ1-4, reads EPEVTQTPSHQVTQMGQEVILRCVPISNHLYFYWYRQILGQKVEFLVSFYNNEISEKSEIFDDQFSVERPDGSNFTLKIRSTKLEDSAMYFCASSEQSTNEKLFFGSGTQLSVL.